This is a list of T cell receptor beta chains from one sample in a study of response to subunit inactivated influenza vaccine. Via MiXCR, TCRdb re-called the RT-PCR reads, giving one row per CDR3 protein. Here the sample spans 610,000 or so distinct CDR3 sequences, 13% to 15% being singletons. Material: PBMCs from blood, obtained approximately 12 days after vaccination. The receptor set was obtained from a man over 45 who received an inactivated influenza vaccine. Both conserved end residues are part of each CDR3. Fields, in order: CDR3 protein, D gene, J gene, V gene. D genes are given only for firm matches.

cdr3_aa: CATSDPGTGGNQPQHF
d_call: TRBD1
j_call: TRBJ1-5
v_call: TRBV24-1

cdr3_aa: CASSSPLGVSYEQYF
d_call: -
j_call: TRBJ2-7
v_call: TRBV28

cdr3_aa: CAISAKTGTNTEAFF
d_call: TRBD1
j_call: TRBJ1-1
v_call: TRBV10-3

cdr3_aa: CSAIRGALEETQYF
d_call: -
j_call: TRBJ2-5
v_call: TRBV20-1

cdr3_aa: CASSAGHTGTEAFF
d_call: -
j_call: TRBJ1-1
v_call: TRBV6-1

cdr3_aa: CASSFSFRDTEAFF
d_call: -
j_call: TRBJ1-1
v_call: TRBV12-3/TRBV12-4

cdr3_aa: CATSDHRGRIQETQYF
d_call: -
j_call: TRBJ2-5
v_call: TRBV24-1

cdr3_aa: CSVEWIGGGAGYEQYF
d_call: -
j_call: TRBJ2-7
v_call: TRBV29-1

cdr3_aa: CSATIPSTEAFF
d_call: -
j_call: TRBJ1-1
v_call: TRBV29-1

cdr3_aa: CSVGTSDYYNEQFF
d_call: TRBD2
j_call: TRBJ2-1
v_call: TRBV29-1

cdr3_aa: CASQASGDTGELFF
d_call: -
j_call: TRBJ2-2
v_call: TRBV4-2

cdr3_aa: CASSLLDRDHEQYF
d_call: TRBD1
j_call: TRBJ2-7
v_call: TRBV14

cdr3_aa: CASSLTEDRYNEQFF
d_call: TRBD1
j_call: TRBJ2-1
v_call: TRBV7-2

cdr3_aa: CASRLAGGQRETQYF
d_call: TRBD2
j_call: TRBJ2-5
v_call: TRBV5-1

cdr3_aa: CASSQVLLAGNEQFF
d_call: TRBD2
j_call: TRBJ2-1
v_call: TRBV3-1

cdr3_aa: CASSLALLSGGAYEQYF
d_call: TRBD2
j_call: TRBJ2-7
v_call: TRBV7-2

cdr3_aa: CASSFLAGTYNEQFF
d_call: TRBD2
j_call: TRBJ2-1
v_call: TRBV12-3/TRBV12-4